This T cell receptor beta chain was profiled in a study of Ad26.COV2.S vaccination and SARS-CoV-2 variants (TCRdb year 2021). Broadly, across the study: Donors in the vaccine arm were drawn from COV1001, a phase I-IIa trial of Ad26.COV2.S in healthy adults that was multicentre, randomized, double-blind and placebo-controlled. Dosing of Ad26.COV2.S was intramuscular, at either 5x10^10 or 1x10^11 viral particles, delivered as one shot or as two shots spaced 56 days apart. TCRbeta repertoire sequencing served as the tool for gauging how specific and how broad the SARS-CoV-2-reactive T cell receptors were following Ad26.COV2.S vaccination. The TCR-sequenced set comprised roughly 30 samples: approximately 19 Ad26.COV2.S vaccine recipients, 5 placebo recipients and 8 SARS-CoV-2 convalescent individuals. Trial participants were randomized into five groups of five, in which low-dose or high-dose Ad26.COV2.S was given once or twice, or placebo was given on both occasions. Investigators remained blinded to trial group allocation during experiments and outcome assessment. The paper as a whole reports these results and caveats: Compared with placebo recipients, Ad26.COV2.S recipients showed higher spike-specific TCR breadth (P = 0.0014). The authors noted that the TCR breadth and depth analyses may have underestimated total T cell responses. Non-spike TCR breadth was comparable between vaccine and placebo recipients, consistent with the vaccine containing only spike. After vaccination, substantial breadth of spike-specific CD8+ and CD4+ T cell responses was reported. Comparing responses between vaccine doses or regimens was not something the study was powered to do.

The immunoSEQ Assay was the method used to sequence TCRbeta CDR3 regions. After extraction, genomic DNA underwent amplification by bias-controlled multiplex PCR, followed by high-throughput sequencing. Under the source paper's analysis protocol: To quantify the absolute abundance of every unique TCRbeta CDR3 region, sequences were collapsed and filtered. T cell fraction was estimated by normalizing TCRbeta template counts to usable DNA, with usable DNA measured through amplification of reference genes found in all nucleated cells. Repertoire TCRs were annotated as SARS-CoV-2-specific when V gene, CDR3 amino acid sequence and J gene were exactly matched to a known reactive TCR set. The reference SARS-CoV-2 TCR set was obtained from MIRA and was filtered for enrichment in COVID-19-positive ImmuneCODE repertoires, whereby public or cross-reactive TCRs were removed. Using the MIRA antigens, annotated TCRs were further analysed by specific ORF or by position within an ORF. Breadth was defined as the number of annotated unique rearrangements divided by the total number of unique productive rearrangements, and depth was defined as the summed frequency of the annotated unique rearrangements. TCR breadth was compared between groups using two-sided Wilcoxon rank-sum tests. TCRdb holds this immuneACCESS table with in-frame rearrangements only. Some clones are missing; in checked studies, unresolved V genes explain under half, and the rest has no known cause. V and J calls and clone size are copied from that table; D and trimming were computed from the DNA. The table for this sample lists some 460,000 clones; around 89% of them were counted only once. The biggest ten clones account for about 1.5% of the sample.

As to this clone: The clone's antigen remains unknown. No clone much larger than this one lies a single base away; base qualities are absent.

The CDR3 runs 16 residues from the cysteine to the phenylalanine. This entry keeps only the CDR3 DNA: 48 bases, framed from base 1. Based on the germline V gene (reference sequence), the CDR1 and CDR2 sequences are PRHDT and FYEKMQ. Here V drops 4 bases and J drops 0 bases, and the junction holds 5 bases not matched to any gene. The treatment or condition label corresponds to: approximately 18 received Ad26.COV2.S at low or high dose, single or two shots; 5 received placebo; per-sample allocation not given. Repertoires of vaccine and placebo recipients were sequenced from samples taken on day 63 after the first injection. Cohort 1b enrolled 25 adults aged 18-55 years at a single site in Boston, USA, between 29 July and 7 August 2020. Ad26.COV2.S was a replication-incompetent adenovirus type 26 vector expressing a prefusion-stabilized SARS-CoV-2 spike protein from the original Wuhan strain.

The rearrangement joined TRBV13 to TRBJ2-3; TRBD2 lines up with 9 middle nucleotides. The sequence derives from a person aged 18-60 years who received the Ad26.COV2.S COVID-19 vaccine or a placebo. The material was peripheral blood, obtained in a trial of Ad26.COV2.S vaccine versus placebo. The nucleotides are TGTGCCAGCAGCTCATCGACTAGCGGCAGCACAGATACGCAGTATTTT. Translation gives CASSSSTSGSTDTQYF. The CDR3 plus the reference TRBV13 and TRBJ2-3 genes for the other parts give the full variable domain: AAGVIQSPRHLIKEKRETATLKCYPIPRHDTVYWYQQGPGQDPQFLISFYEKMQSDKGSIPDRFSAQQFSDYHSELNMSSLELGDSALYFCASSSSTSGSTDTQYFGPGTRLTVL.